This TCR beta chain was obtained from a study of blood T cells in healthy people across ages (dated by TCRdb to the mid-2010s). About the investigation overall: Template switching captured roughly one uniquely barcoded TCR beta cDNA molecule per two T cells in model experiments. The study measured age-related changes in TCR beta repertoire diversity using deep sequencing normalized with unique cDNA molecular identifiers. Donors were grouped into four age groups: young (average roughly 15 years), middle-aged (under 40), aged (around 60) and long-lived (approximately 78). Donors of different ages were randomly distributed across sequencing lanes to avoid experimental bias. Two additional independent replicas of 1 million unique cDNA reads from the same blood draw were analyzed for two donors (one aged 18 to 30 and one aged 80 or older). The full study reports these points: Observed TCR beta diversity per million T cells fell roughly linearly with age, and a significant reduction was already apparent by age roughly 40. The long-lived group showed more naive CD4+ T cells, fewer expanded clones and increased TCR diversity than the aged group, suggesting age selection. Conclusive comparison of naive and antigen-experienced compartments was prevented by the profiling of bulk unsorted PBMCs. Total diversity estimates from one million sequenced T cells were considered lower bounds and underestimates. Because the CMV infection status of the donors was unknown, age-related changes in expanded clonotypes may potentially have been confounded. There was a strong correlation between observed TCR beta diversity and the percentage of naive T cells measured by flow cytometry.

The donors were roughly 40 Caucasian individuals from Russia, aged roughly 6 to 100 years, who were systemically healthy. Each donor gave 9.5 to 10 milliliters of peripheral blood, drawn into EDTA-treated Vacutainer tubes. Ficoll-Paque density-gradient centrifugation was used to isolate PBMCs, with at least 7 million per sample. Total RNA was extracted from PBMCs with Trizol reagent, with at least 6 micrograms obtained per sample. Naive CD45RAhigh/CD27high T cell percentages were measured by flow cytometry on a PBMC aliquot from every donor. Library construction relied on 5' RACE. The sample was run on an Illumina HiSeq 2500. A second about 7 to 12 cycle PCR used a sample-barcoded 5' primer and a J-beta primer mix. Each TCR beta cDNA molecule received a unique molecular identifier from a template-switch 5' adaptor carrying 12 random nucleotides. Each sample yielded at least 2.5 million CDR3-containing paired-end reads. The Mint cDNA synthesis kit, primed by a TRBC-specific oligonucleotide, was used to synthesize first-strand cDNA from all RNA. Following uracil-DNA glycosylase treatment, all cDNA underwent a first 18-cycle PCR with the universal primers M1SS and BC2_uni_R. The source study handled its data this way. Each sample was normalized by randomly selecting 1 million high-quality reads, each carrying a distinct molecular identifier. Reads with shared molecular identifiers were discarded instead of being binned into consensus sequences. MiTCR, set to a Q25 quality threshold and the strictest error-elimination algorithm, was used for CDR3 identification, clonotype clustering and error correction. A nonparametric unseen species model using Euler transformation provided a lower-bound estimate of total TCR beta diversity. Through fastp at Q25 and MiXCR, TCRdb rebuilt clones from the public reads, retaining in-frame beta chains. Rows with one shared CDR3 protein collapse into an entry with the most common genes and DNA. These V and J calls derive from TCRdb rather than the authors' analysis. Present in this sample are 550,000 to 750,000 distinct CDR3 sequences, over 20% of which were seen just once. The ten largest clones add up to about 3.6% of the sample.

V is trimmed back by 1 base and J by 4 bases, and the junction contains 11 bases that no gene match accounts for. The CDR3 has 19 amino acids, counting the end cysteine and phenylalanine. This entry keeps only the CDR3 DNA: 57 bases, framed from base 1. Reading the germline V gene (reference sequence) gives CDR1 LGHDT and CDR2 YNNKEL. Comment on this clonotype: Its binding antigen is unknown. No much larger clonotype is one base removed from it; base qualities were not supplied.

This receptor chain uses TRBV3-1 and TRBJ2-1; the central 12 bases match TRBD2. The sequencing input was blood. This sequence originates from a man in his 70s in good health. The DNA sequence follows: TGTGCCAGCAGCCAAGGGTCTTCCGGGACTAGCGGGCGGTACAATGAGCAGTTCTTC. Protein translation: CASSQGSSGTSGRYNEQFF.